This T cell receptor (beta chain) was sequenced for a study of PD-L1 blockade in urothelial cancer. The wider study: Patients had received 0 to 3 prior chemotherapy regimens. The authors examined blood 3 weeks (second dose) and 6 weeks after treatment start. Overall study results and limits: Patients who had durable benefit saw their tumor-associated blood clones expand more at 3 weeks.

Details on this clone: Its antigen is not known.

Locally advanced or metastatic urothelial carcinoma was present in patients. TCRdb's copy holds only in-frame clones and misses some; the assay was immunoSEQ multiplex PCR. Found here are 45,000 or so clones, about 91% of them singletons; the top ten hold almost 4%. This CDR3 comprises 15 residues. Between the trimmed V and J ends, which lost 0 bases and 2 bases, there was a span of 10 bases. Per germline, CDR1 GTSNPN and CDR2 SVGIG (reference sequence). This receptor was taken from an elderly man with urothelial cancer. The chain recombines TRBV30 with TRBJ1-4; tentatively, D is TRBD1 (6 bases). Sequenced here: PBMCs, sampled around atezolizumab (anti-PD-L1) treatment. The CDR3 coding sequence is TGTGCCTGGAGTGTGAGGGGGGGGACTAATGAAAAACTGTTTTTT. Its protein product is CAWSVRGGTNEKLFF.